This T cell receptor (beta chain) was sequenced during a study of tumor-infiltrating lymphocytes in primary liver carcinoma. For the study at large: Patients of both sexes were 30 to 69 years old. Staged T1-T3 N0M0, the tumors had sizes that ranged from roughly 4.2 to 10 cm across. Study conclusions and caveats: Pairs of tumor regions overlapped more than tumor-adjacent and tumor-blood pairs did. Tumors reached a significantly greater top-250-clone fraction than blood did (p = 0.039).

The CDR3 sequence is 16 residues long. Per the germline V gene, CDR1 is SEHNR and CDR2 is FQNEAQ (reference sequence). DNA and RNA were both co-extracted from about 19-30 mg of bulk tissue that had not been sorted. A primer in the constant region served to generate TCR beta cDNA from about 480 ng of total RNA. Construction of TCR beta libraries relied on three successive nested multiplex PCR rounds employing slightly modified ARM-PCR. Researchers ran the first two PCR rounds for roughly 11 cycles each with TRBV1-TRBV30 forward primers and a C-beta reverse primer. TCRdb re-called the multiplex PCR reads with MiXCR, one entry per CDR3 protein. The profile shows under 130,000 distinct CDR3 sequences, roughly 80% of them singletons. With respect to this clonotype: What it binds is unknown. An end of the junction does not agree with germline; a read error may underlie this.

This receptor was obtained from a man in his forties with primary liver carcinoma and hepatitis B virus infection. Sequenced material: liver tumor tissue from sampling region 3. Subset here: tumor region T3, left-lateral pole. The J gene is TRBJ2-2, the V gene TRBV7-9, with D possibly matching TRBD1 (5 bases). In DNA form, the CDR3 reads TGCGCCAACAGCTTAGTTCTTCAGGGTTGGACCGGGGAGCTGTTTTTT. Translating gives CANSLVLQGWTGELFF.